This T cell receptor (beta chain) was sequenced in a study of OX40 agonist ivuxolimab in advanced cancers. Study-level background: At 0.01 to 10 mg/kg, ivuxolimab was administered intravenously to patients every 2 weeks. Study outcomes and limitations: Researchers did not establish what antigens the expanded peripheral T cells target.

Any history of autoimmune disease or systemic immunosuppression disqualified patients. Baseline, cycle 4 day 1, and cycle 7 day 1 were the blood sampling points. Clones were sequenced by immunoSEQ multiplex PCR, and TCRdb holds only the in-frame ones, with some missing. The repertoire holds roughly 20,000 clones, with more than 65% as singletons. The table lists this clone with a count of one. The antigen is unknown. The CDR3 loop spans 14 amino acids. CDR1 is SGHTA and CDR2 is FQGNSA in the germline V gene. V was pared by 6 bases and J by 0 bases, with 11 bases between. The sequencing here drew on CD4+ or CD8+ T cells sorted from blood, taken in a trial of the OX40 agonist ivuxolimab. V is TRBV7-2 and J is TRBJ2-5, with D uncertain. The source of this sequence is an adult with an advanced solid tumor such as melanoma, head and neck, liver or kidney cancer. CDR3 sequence: CASSPEGYQETQYF. The CDR3 nucleotides are TGTGCCAGCAGTCCAGAAGGGTACCAAGAGACCCAGTACTTC.